Following are 21 T cell receptor beta chains from one sample sequenced in a study of blood T cell repertoires in COVID-19. The data were produced by immunoSEQ multiplex PCR, yet TCRdb's version contains in-frame clones alone and is incomplete. The repertoire holds 60,000 to 70,000 clones, with approximately 87% as singletons. The sequenced material came from peripheral blood. The receptors here all came from a middle-aged man with active COVID-19.

The rearrangement joins TRBV5-4 to TRBJ1-2, with a possible D match to TRBD1 (6 bases). V gave up 2 bases and J gave up 4 bases, with 15 bases separating them. Germline V gives CDR1 SGHNT, CDR2 YYREEE (reference sequence). The CDR3 covers 15 residues. CDR3 amino acids: CASSLALTDSYGYTF. DNA of the CDR3: TGTGCCAGCAGCTTAGCCCTTACGGACAGCTATGGCTACACCTTC. The full variable domain, completed using reference TRBV5-4 and TRBJ1-2, is ETGVTQSPTHLIKTRGQQVTLRCSSQSGHNTVSWYQQALGQGPQFIFQYYREEENGRGNFPPRFSGLQFPNYSSELNVNALELDDSALYLCASSLALTDSYGYTFGSGTRLTVV.

This chain uses TRBV2 with TRBJ2-2; D is possibly TRBD2 (6 bases). V dropped 10 bases and J dropped 0 bases, with 9 bases sitting between them. Germline V lookup: CDR1 SNHLY, CDR2 FYNNEI. The CDR3 is made up of 13 amino acids. The DNA for the CDR3 is TGTGCCAACGGCGGGACGAACACCGGGGAGCTGTTTTTT. Its protein is CANGGTNTGELFF.

The chain joins TRBV6-1 to TRBJ2-3, with 7 positions matching TRBD2. This CDR3 has 16 amino acids. From germline, CDR1 is MNHNS and CDR2 SASEGT. V dropped 0 bases and J dropped 4; count of bases not matched to a gene: 7. This CDR3 is CASSEARGTGADTQYF. The CDR3 DNA reads as TGTGCCAGCAGTGAAGCGCGGGGGACCGGTGCAGATACGCAGTATTTT.

This sequence joins TRBV6-5 and TRBJ2-1, with TRBD1 matching 7 bases. V trimming: 6 bases; J trimming: 9 bases; junction bases outside the gene matches: 5. The CDR3 has 12 amino acids. CDR1 is MNHEY and CDR2 is SVGAGI in the germline V gene. CDR3 nucleotide sequence: TGTGCCAGCAGGGCACAGGGGAGTGAGCAGTTCTTC. Its translation is CASRAQGSEQFF.

V and J are TRBV30 and TRBJ1-1; D is perhaps TRBD1 (5 bases). Germline V CDR1 and CDR2: GTSNPN, SVGIG (reference sequence). Deletions cut 3 bases from V and 8 bases from J, with 10 bases between. The length of the CDR3 is 11 residues. The CDR3 spells CAWSERGEAFF. CDR3 nucleotides: TGTGCCTGGAGCGAAAGGGGAGAAGCTTTCTTT.

This clone came up once. The rearrangement uses TRBV9 and TRBJ1-4; D is ambiguous. This CDR3 is built from 14 residues. Germline CDR1 is SGDLS and CDR2 is YYNGEE. V lost 5 bases and J 8 bases, leaving 16 bases between the germline ends. Here the CDR3 DNA reads TGTGCCAGCAGTCGAGGAGGTACAAGGGAAAAACTGTTTTTT. Its protein product is CASSRGGTREKLFF.

The chain uses TRBV30 and TRBJ2-7; 8 bases line up with TRBD1. CDR3 length: 13 residues. Germline CDR1 reads GTSNPN; CDR2 reads SVGIG (reference sequence). The V gene end was trimmed by 7 bases and the J gene end by 6 bases; junction bases not matched to a gene: 11. The CDR3 spells CALRQGKAGEQYF. CDR3 DNA: TGTGCCTTAAGACAGGGGAAAGCGGGCGAGCAGTACTTC.

The chain is built from TRBV7-6 and TRBJ1-5; D is perhaps TRBD1 (5 bases). Germline CDR1 and CDR2: SGHVS and FNYEAQ. This CDR3 is built from 16 residues. V lost 5 bases and J lost 6, with 20 bases in between. In DNA, the CDR3 is TGTGCCAGCAGCCCCCGGACGGGCGGGGGAAGTCAGCCCCAGCATTTT. Encoded protein: CASSPRTGGGSQPQHF.

This clone has only a few counts. This chain uses TRBV14 with TRBJ2-7; 9 bases fit TRBD1. The CDR3 totals 14 residues. With 5 bases clipped from V and 6 bases from J, the junction kept 8 bases outside the gene matches. Looked up from germline, CDR1 is SGHDN and CDR2 is FVKESK. DNA for the CDR3: TGTGCCAGCAGCTTAGGACAGGGGTTTTCCGAGCAGTACTTC. It codes for CASSLGQGFSEQYF.

The CDR3 DNA reads as TGTGCCACCAGTGATTATCGACCGGGACAGGGGGTTGCTGGGGCCAACGTCCTGACTTTC. Translation gives CATSDYRPGQGVAGANVLTF. The V call is TRBV24-1, the J call TRBJ2-6, with 11 nucleotides matching TRBD1. The CDR3 is made up of 20 amino acids. The germline V gene encodes CDR1 KGHDR and CDR2 SFDVKD. The J segment lost 2 bases and the V segment lost 2 bases, leaving 10 bases of the junction unmatched.

The gene calls are TRBV27 and TRBJ2-5; D is possibly TRBD2 (6 bases). V lost 0 bases and J 5 bases, leaving 10 bases between the germline ends. CDR3 length equals 14 residues. Germline V lookup: CDR1 MNHEY, CDR2 SMNVEV (reference sequence). This CDR3 is CASSLSAGMETQYF. For the CDR3, the DNA is TGTGCCAGCAGTTTATCTGCGGGAATGGAGACCCAGTACTTC.

The chain has TRBV18 and TRBJ2-7; 9 bases map to TRBD1. Unmatched junction bases numbered 0, after V lost 3 bases and J lost 6 bases. The CDR3 contains 12 residues. The germline V gene has CDR1 KGHSH and CDR2 LQKENI. The CDR3 DNA sequence: TGTGCCAGCTCACCGGACAGGGGCGAGCAGTACTTC. It yields the protein CASSPDRGEQYF.

The J gene is TRBJ2-1, the V gene TRBV6-5, with TRBD1 identical over 8 bases. Germline lookup yields CDR1 MNHEY and CDR2 SVGAGI. The CDR3 consists of 15 residues. V lost 6 bases and J lost 6; bases outside the gene matches: 10. In DNA form, the CDR3 reads TGTGCCAGCAGGGACAGGGCTTTGTGGAGCAATGAGCAGTTCTTC. This encodes CASRDRALWSNEQFF.

The gene calls are TRBV3-1 (or the pseudogene TRBV3-2) and TRBJ2-1, with 9 nucleotides matching TRBD1. The J segment lost 2 bases and the V segment lost 2 bases, leaving 4 bases of the junction unmatched. In germline, CDR1 is LGHDT, CDR2 YNNKEL (reference sequence). The CDR3 spans 16 residues. The CDR3 region has the DNA TGTGCCAGCAGCCAATCGAGACAGGGGGCCTACAATGAGCAGTTCTTC. Residues: CASSQSRQGAYNEQFF.

The chain combines TRBV7-2 with TRBJ1-1; D is perhaps TRBD1 (5 bases). V lost 2 bases to trimming and J lost 9 bases, with 13 bases between them. CDR1 is SGHTA and CDR2 is FQGNSA in the germline V gene. This CDR3 has 13 amino acids. The chain's CDR3 is CASSLYTTDQAFF. DNA of the CDR3: TGTGCCAGCAGCTTATATACGACAGACCAAGCTTTCTTT.

The chain links TRBV7-2 to TRBJ2-6, with 9 positions matching TRBD2. Germline trimming cut 0 bases from V and 3 bases from J; bases unmatched to any gene: 6. The CDR3 sequence is 18 residues long. Germline V gene lookup returns CDR1 SGHTA and CDR2 FQGNSA. CDR3 DNA: TGTGCCAGCAGCTTAGCGGGTAGCGGGAGCGGTGGGGCCAACGTCCTGACTTTC. Translated: CASSLAGSGSGGANVLTF. Based on the CDR3 plus reference TRBV7-2 and TRBJ2-6, the full variable domain is GAGVSQSPSNKVTEKGKDVELRCDPISGHTALYWYRQSLGQGLEFLIYFQGNSAPDKSGLPSDRFSAERTGGSVSTLTIQRTQQEDSAVYLCASSLAGSGSGGANVLTFGAGSRLTVL.

As DNA, the CDR3 is TGTGCCAGCTCACTAGGGGCTGACAGGGGTTCCTACGAGCAGTACTTC. Its protein product is CASSLGADRGSYEQYF. The genes are TRBV18 and TRBJ2-7; 8 nucleotides align to TRBD1. From germline, CDR1 is KGHSH and CDR2 LQKENI. With V trimmed by 4 bases and J by 1 base, 9 bases remained unmatched. CDR3 size: 16 residues.

The rearrangement uses TRBV25-1 and TRBJ2-1, with 7 bases that match TRBD2. The ends lost 1 base at V and 4 bases at J; junction bases unmatched: 7. CDR3 length equals 16 residues. Germline V CDR1 and CDR2: MGHDK, SYGVNS. The CDR3 DNA is TGTGCCAGCAGTGAATCCGCGGGAGCCGATTACAATGAGCAGTTCTTC. It codes for CASSESAGADYNEQFF.

The V gene is TRBV7-8, the J gene TRBJ2-5, with a tentative D call TRBD2 (5 bases). Germline values: CDR1 SGHVS, CDR2 FQNEAQ. The CDR3 extends over 14 amino acids. Trimming removed 1 base from V and 4 bases from J, with 10 bases in between. CDR3 region: CASSLGLAGETQYF. The CDR3, as DNA: TGTGCCAGCAGCTTAGGGCTAGCTGGAGAGACCCAGTACTTC.

This clone turned up a few times. CDR3 in amino acids: CASSPSWDEQFF. In nucleotides, the CDR3 is TGTGCCAGCAGCCCTAGCTGGGATGAGCAGTTCTTC. The chain couples TRBV7-9 to TRBJ2-1, with D possibly being TRBD2 (5 bases). Germline V gives CDR1 SEHNR, CDR2 FQNEAQ (reference sequence). Between the trimmed V and J ends, which lost 5 bases and 8 bases, there was a span of 10 bases. The CDR3 runs to 12 residues. Drawing the rest from reference TRBV7-9 and TRBJ2-1, the complete variable domain is DTGVSQNPRHKITKRGQNVTFRCDPISEHNRLYWYRQTLGQGPEFLTYFQNEAQLEKSRLLSDRFSAERPKGSFSTLEIQRTEQGDSAMYLCASSPSWDEQFFGPGTRLTVL.

The rearrangement links TRBV7-8 to TRBJ2-1; no definite D call. V was cut by 7 bases and J by 1 base, with 11 bases left in between. The CDR3 length is 14 residues. Germline-derived CDR1 and CDR2 are SGHVS and FQNEAQ. DNA of the CDR3: TGTGCCAGCATCAACTCCCAATCCTACAATGAGCAGTTCTTC. It encodes CASINSQSYNEQFF. The full variable domain, with the rest looked up from reference TRBV7-8 and TRBJ2-1, is GAGVSQSPRYKVAKRGQDVALRCDPISGHVSLFWYQQALGQGPEFLTYFQNEAQLDKSGLPSDRFFAERPEGSVSTLKIQRTQQEDSAVYLCASINSQSYNEQFFGPGTRLTVL.